The TCR beta chain described here comes from a study of T cells in localized non-small cell lung cancer. Whole-study findings and limits: Median roughly 57 top-100 tumor clones were shared with paired adjacent lung. Elevated blood T cell density was associated with longer overall survival.

Notes on this clone: Its specificity is unknown.

Looked up from germline, CDR1 is SGHTA and CDR2 is FQGNSA. The CDR3 spans 15 residues. V shed 5 bases and J shed 0 bases, with 14 bases lying between them. Method: immunoSEQ multiplex PCR; TCRdb's copy keeps in-frame clones and lacks some. The data show 75,000 to 80,000 clones, 80% seen once. V and J are TRBV7-2 and TRBJ2-7; D uncertain. The starting material was peripheral blood, obtained before any cancer treatment. The sequence came from a female donor older than 55 with stage I lung adenocarcinoma. CDR3 nucleotide sequence: TGTGCCAGCAGCCCTCCTAGGGCAGGCTCCTACGAGCAGTACTTC. The encoded protein is CASSPPRAGSYEQYF.